Listed below are T cell receptor beta chains from one sample, sequenced in a study of T cells in Graves' hyperthyroidism and ophthalmopathy. TCRdb independently ran MiXCR on the multiplex PCR reads; one entry per CDR3 protein. The sample includes roughly 500,000 distinct CDR3 sequences, around 42% of them seen just once. Sequenced material: peripheral blood or thyroid tissue (not recorded which). These receptors all stem from an adult woman with Graves' disease, either hyperthyroidism or ophthalmopathy (not recorded which). CDR3s include the opening cysteine and the closing phenylalanine or tryptophan. The D gene is left open where the match is weak. Size is omitted from some rows. Given values are once, few, many or a class for expanded clones.

TRBD1,TRBV4-2,TRBJ1-2,many,TGTGCCAGCAGCCAAGATCCCGGACGGCGAGGGGGCGGCTACACCTTC,CASSQDPGRRGGGYTF
-,TRBV7-3,TRBJ1-2,many,TGTGCCAGCAGCTTCCGCTTGCAGGGTGCGAGTGGCTACACCTTC,CASSFRLQGASGYTF
-,TRBV10-3,TRBJ2-5,many,TGTGCCATCAGCGAAGGGTTAGGGATACAAGAGACCCAGTACTTC,CAISEGLGIQETQYF
TRBD1,TRBV20-1,TRBJ1-1,-,TGCAGTGCTAGAGGGACAGGGGTGAACACTGAAGCTTTCTTT,CSARGTGVNTEAFF
-,TRBV6-5,TRBJ2-6,many,TGTGCCAGCAGTTACGGTTCGGTTGGGGCCAACGTCCTGACTTTC,CASSYGSVGANVLTF
-,TRBV24-1,TRBJ1-2,many,TGTGCCACCAGGGGGCCTGCCCATGATGGCTACACCTTC,CATRGPAHDGYTF
-,TRBV15,TRBJ1-5,-,TGTGCCACCAGCAGCCCCGGGGGGAGCAATCAGCCCCAGCATTTT,CATSSPGGSNQPQHF
-,TRBV11-2,TRBJ2-2,-,TGTGCCAGCTCCTTTGGTGGGAAGGCCACCGGGGAGCTGTTTTTT,CASSFGGKATGELFF
TRBD1,TRBV15,TRBJ1-5,-,TGTGCCACCAGCAGAGAACAGGGGACGAATCAGCCCCAGCATTTT,CATSREQGTNQPQHF
-,TRBV7-9,TRBJ1-5,few,TGTGCCAGCAGCTCGGGATTGAAACAGCCCCAGCATTTT,CASSSGLKQPQHF
-,TRBV7-2,TRBJ1-3,many,TGTGCCAGCAGCTTTTGGGGAGGGCTTGCTCCTGGAAACACCATATATTTT,CASSFWGGLAPGNTIYF
TRBD1,TRBV28,TRBJ1-2,many,TGTGCCAGCAGTCCGAGGACAGGCTATGGCTACACCTTC,CASSPRTGYGYTF
-,TRBV12-3/TRBV12-4,TRBJ1-1,-,TGTGCCAGCGTGGTATGGAATACTGAAGCTTTCTTT,CASVVWNTEAFF
-,TRBV20-1,TRBJ1-2,-,TGCAGTGCTGTAGGACTAAACTATGGCTACACCTTC,CSAVGLNYGYTF
TRBD1,TRBV24-1,TRBJ1-3,many,TGTGCCACCAGTGATACGGACAGGGGCTCTGGAAACACCATATATTTT,CATSDTDRGSGNTIYF
TRBD2,TRBV20-1,TRBJ2-1,many,TGCAGTGCTAGCGCCAGCGGGAGTTACGGTGAGCAGTTCTTC,CSASASGSYGEQFF
TRBD1,TRBV19,TRBJ1-5,-,TGTGCCAGTAGTATGGGGGACAGGGCTCAGCCCCAGCATTTT,CASSMGDRAQPQHF
-,TRBV15,TRBJ1-2,once,TGTGCCACCAGCAGCTTGGACGGCTTCCCCTATGGCTACACCTTC,CATSSLDGFPYGYTF
-,TRBV29-1,TRBJ2-6,-,TGCAGCGTTGAAGAATACAACGTCCTGACTTTC,CSVEEYNVLTF
-,TRBV7-9,TRBJ1-2,-,TGTGCCATCTTGGTACCCGTCTATGGCTACACCTTC,CAILVPVYGYTF
-,TRBV2,TRBJ1-1,-,TGTGCCAGCAGTGAGTCCGGGTTTGGGTACACTGAAGCTTTCTTT,CASSESGFGYTEAFF
TRBD1,TRBV29-1,TRBJ2-7,-,TGCAGCAGCCAAGGGACAGTCTACGAGCAGTACTTC,CSSQGTVYEQYF
TRBD1,TRBV20-1,TRBJ1-5,-,TGCAGTGCTCAGACAGGGTCACAGCCCCAGCATTTT,CSAQTGSQPQHF
-,TRBV7-9,TRBJ1-1,many,TGTGCCAGCAGCTATGACGGACGGAACACTGAAGCTTTCTTT,CASSYDGRNTEAFF
-,TRBV5-1,TRBJ2-2,-,TGCGCCAGCAGCGTCGAACTAGCGAACACCGGGGAGCTGTTTTTT,CASSVELANTGELFF
-,TRBV20-1,TRBJ1-1,-,TGCAGTGCCCTGGGGAGGGGCCCGAACACTGAAGCTTTCTTT,CSALGRGPNTEAFF
-,TRBV20-1,TRBJ1-2,many,TGCAGTGCTAGAGGCGTCCCCCTAGGCTACACCTTC,CSARGVPLGYTF
-,TRBV7-9,TRBJ1-3,-,TGTGCCGTGGAGGCGGGACGGAGCTCTGGAAACACCATATATTTT,CAVEAGRSSGNTIYF
-,TRBV6-5,TRBJ1-2,many,TGTGCCAGCAGTGCTCAAGCGGGGATTACGCCGCCTGAAAACTATGGCTACACCTTC,CASSAQAGITPPENYGYTF
TRBD2,TRBV10-3,TRBJ2-2,-,TGTGCCATCAGTCAGACTAGCGGGGATATCGGGGAGCTGTTTTTT,CAISQTSGDIGELFF
-,TRBV7-6,TRBJ2-7,-,TGTGCCCACTTAGTTAGCGAGCAGTACTTC,CAHLVSEQYF
TRBD1,TRBV12-3/TRBV12-4,TRBJ1-1,-,TGTGCCAGCAACCTGGGACAGGGAAACACTGAAGCTTTCTTT,CASNLGQGNTEAFF
TRBD1,TRBV5-1,TRBJ1-4,many,TGCGCCAGCAGATTCCAGGGGGAACCGGATGAAAAACTGTTTTTT,CASRFQGEPDEKLFF
-,TRBV10-2,TRBJ2-3,many,TGCGCCAGCGGCGACACAGATACGCAGTATTTT,CASGDTDTQYF
-,TRBV7-6,TRBJ2-5,many,TGTGCCAGCAGCTTAGAGTCGAAGACCCAGTACTTC,CASSLESKTQYF
TRBD2,TRBV11-2,TRBJ2-7,many,TGTGCCAGCAGCTTATGGACTAGCGTCTCCTACGAGCAGTACTTC,CASSLWTSVSYEQYF
-,TRBV10-3,TRBJ1-5,few,TGTGCCATCAGTGCCCAGGGTAGCAATCAGCCCCAGCATTTT,CAISAQGSNQPQHF
TRBD1,TRBV29-1,TRBJ2-5,few,TGCAGCTTCCAAGGACAGGGGGCGCAGGGGGAGACCCAGTACTTC,CSFQGQGAQGETQYF
-,TRBV20-1,TRBJ1-4,-,TGCAGTGCTAGAGCGTTTAAGACGAGCAATAATGAAAAACTGTTTTTT,CSARAFKTSNNEKLFF
TRBD1,TRBV7-2,TRBJ2-7,-,TGTGCCAGCAGCGGCCTGGGACAGGGGATCTACGAGCAGTACTTC,CASSGLGQGIYEQYF
TRBD1,TRBV29-1,TRBJ1-2,-,TGCAGCGTTCCAACAGGGGCCTATGGCTACACCTTC,CSVPTGAYGYTF
-,TRBV29-1,TRBJ1-3,-,TGCAGCTTAGCGGAGTTGTGGCTAAACACCATATATTTT,CSLAELWLNTIYF
-,TRBV4-2,TRBJ2-7,-,TGTGCCAGCAGCTCAGAAAAAGGTTTAGGCCACGTCTCGTACGAGCAGTACTTC,CASSSEKGLGHVSYEQYF
TRBD2,TRBV4-1,TRBJ2-7,many,TGCGCCAGCAGCCAAGATGGGCGGGAGTATCCCTACGAGCAGTACTTC,CASSQDGREYPYEQYF